This TCR beta chain was sequenced during a study of cytomegalovirus exposure and HLA in healthy donors. Concerning this clone itself: Its antigen is still unknown. The sample carries other DNA sequences with the same CDR3.

Overall study results and limits: There were reportedly fewer N-insertions in an Asian-associated ancestry cluster than the approximately 670-donor mean, in a later analysis. The authors listed about 170 TCR beta chains as cytomegalovirus-associated.

Everyone who donated was a healthy bone marrow donor. The CDR3 consists of 11 residues. Germline CDR1 is DFQATT and CDR2 is SNEGSKA (reference sequence). With 1 base removed from V and 3 bases from J, the gap between germline ends came to 2 bases. PCR was performed using 60 Vbeta and 13 Jbeta primers. This table comes from immunoSEQ multiplex PCR, and its TCRdb copy is limited to in-frame clones, with some not included. The sample records more than 200,000 clones, nearly 80% being singletons. The sequenced sample was PBMCs. The chain recombines TRBV20-1 with TRBJ2-3, with D unresolved. The sequence derives from a man in his late teens or twenties in good health and CMV-seronegative. DNA for the CDR3: TGCAGTGCTAGAGCGACAGATACGCAGTATTTT. Protein: CSARATDTQYF.